One sample yielded the 20 T cell receptor beta chains listed below, sequenced in a study of OX40 agonist ivuxolimab in advanced cancers. Produced via immunoSEQ multiplex PCR; TCRdb's table is partial and in-frame only. The sample records about 82,000 clones, more than 70% being singletons. Specimen: CD4+ or CD8+ T cells sorted from blood, collected in a trial of the OX40 agonist ivuxolimab. The receptors here all came from an adult with an advanced solid tumor such as melanoma, head and neck, liver or kidney cancer.

This chain connects TRBV5-1 to TRBJ2-1; TRBD1 or TRBD2 may be the D gene (5 bases each). Germline V lookup: CDR1 SGHRS, CDR2 YFSETQ. Trimming took 0 bases from V and 4 from J, leaving 11 bases between them. The CDR3 loop spans 15 amino acids. The CDR3 here is CASSLAGLTYNEQFF. CDR3 in DNA: TGCGCCAGCAGCTTGGCGGGGCTTACATACAATGAGCAGTTCTTC.

The genes are TRBV16 and TRBJ2-7, with D perhaps matching TRBD2 (7 bases). The ends were cut back, 1 base at V and 1 base at J, with 17 bases in the middle. Looked up from germline, CDR1 is KGHSY and CDR2 is FQNENV. This CDR3 contains 17 residues. The CDR3 DNA sequence: TGTGCCAGCAGCCAATACAGGCGGGGGCTCAAATCCTACGAGCAGTACTTC. Translating gives CASSQYRRGLKSYEQYF.

V and J are TRBV7-6 and TRBJ1-1; D is perhaps TRBD1 (6 bases). V lost 5 bases to trimming and J lost 4 bases, with 11 bases between them. Per the germline V gene, CDR1 is SGHVS and CDR2 is FNYEAQ. This CDR3 is 13 amino acids long. Here the CDR3 DNA reads TGTGCCAGCAGCAACAGGGTAATCACTGAAGCTTTCTTT. As protein: CASSNRVITEAFF.

This clone was seen only a few times. This rearrangement joins TRBV11-2 to TRBJ1-2, with TRBD1 matching over 7 bases. This CDR3 has 15 residues. The trim removed 1 base at V and 2 bases at J, leaving 4 bases unmatched. Germline-derived CDR1 and CDR2 are SGHAT and FQNNGV. In DNA form, the CDR3 reads TGTGCCAGCAGCTTAGGTCCACAGGGGAACTATGGCTACACCTTC. Translated: CASSLGPQGNYGYTF.

V is TRBV29-1 and J is TRBJ2-3, with 9 bases identical to TRBD1. V lost 7 bases to trimming and J lost 5 bases; unmatched junction nucleotides: 7. Germline loops: CDR1 SQVTM, CDR2 ANQGSEA. The CDR3 sequence is 13 residues long. Here the CDR3 reads CSAGQGLGDTQYF. DNA for the CDR3: TGCAGCGCGGGACAGGGTTTGGGAGATACGCAGTATTTT.

The rearrangement links TRBV27 to TRBJ2-3; tentatively, D is TRBD1 (6 bases). Trimming took 6 bases from V and 4 from J, leaving 17 bases between them. The CDR3 runs to 15 residues. Germline CDR1 is MNHEY and CDR2 is SMNVEV (reference sequence). CDR3 nucleotide sequence: TGTGCCAGCAGCCCAAGGACAGCCGGTGCAGATACGCAGTATTTT. Its translation is CASSPRTAGADTQYF.

The chain couples TRBV30 to TRBJ1-2; D is uncertain. V gave up 2 bases and J gave up 8 bases, with 15 bases separating them. The CDR3 has 13 residues. The germline gives CDR1 GTSNPN, CDR2 SVGIG (reference sequence). The CDR3 here is CAWSLSGLRGYTF. CDR3 DNA: TGTGCCTGGAGTCTAAGCGGCCTCCGAGGCTACACCTTC.

This sequence joins TRBV19 and TRBJ2-2, with D possibly being TRBD1 or TRBD2 (6 bases each). In germline, CDR1 is LNHDA, CDR2 SQIVND (reference sequence). This CDR3 region has 14 residues. V was clipped by 7 bases and J by 2 bases, with 11 bases between them. The CDR3, as DNA: TGTGCCAGTATCCGGGGGCCAAACACCGGGGAGCTGTTTTTT. Amino acids: CASIRGPNTGELFF. Using reference TRBV19 and TRBJ2-2 for the parts outside the CDR3, the full variable domain is DGGITQSPKYLFRKEGQNVTLSCEQNLNHDAMYWYRQDPGQGLRLIYYSQIVNDFQKGDIAEGYSVSREKKESFPLTVTSAQKNPTAFYLCASIRGPNTGELFFGEGSRLTVL.

J is TRBJ2-1 and V is TRBV6-1; D gene unclear. CDR1 is MNHNS and CDR2 is SASEGT in the germline V gene. CDR3 length: 15 amino acids. V shed 0 bases and J shed 4 bases, with 10 bases lying between them. CDR3 sequence reads: CASSEAGMGYNEQFF. CDR3 nucleotides: TGTGCCAGCAGTGAAGCGGGAATGGGTTACAATGAGCAGTTCTTC.

This chain joins TRBV6-5 and TRBJ2-7; D unclear. The germline V and J ends were trimmed by 0 bases and 6 bases, with 12 bases remaining between them. Germline CDR1 and CDR2: MNHEY and SVGAGI. The CDR3 contains 14 residues. CDR3 DNA sequence: TGTGCCAGCAGTTACTCGAATGTAGGCGGCGAGCAGTACTTC. This gives the protein CASSYSNVGGEQYF.

This clone was recorded only once. In DNA form, the CDR3 reads TGTGCCAGCACGGACCTTTCGCGGGGTGTCCTGACTTTC. Amino acids: CASTDLSRGVLTF. V is TRBV2 and J is TRBJ2-6; D might be TRBD2 (6 bases). The V end lost 7 bases, the J end lost 13 bases, and 17 bases lay between the germline ends. The CDR3 spans 13 residues. Germline V gene sequence: CDR1 SNHLY, CDR2 FYNNEI.

The chain recombines TRBV11-3 with TRBJ2-7, with TRBD2 matching 7 bases. There are 17 residues in the CDR3. Trimming cost V 0 bases and J 0 bases; bases outside gene matches: 8. Per germline, CDR1 SGHNT and CDR2 YENEEA. The CDR3 DNA sequence: TGTGCCAGCAGCTTAGATCCCTGCGGGAGTACCTCCTACGAGCAGTACTTC. Protein: CASSLDPCGSTSYEQYF. The complete variable domain, with remaining parts taken from reference TRBV11-3 and TRBJ2-7, reads EAGVVQSPRYKIIEKKQPVAFWCNPISGHNTLYWYLQNLGQGPELLIRYENEEAVDDSQLPKDRFSAERLKGVDSTLKIQPAELGDSAVYLCASSLDPCGSTSYEQYFGPGTRLTVT.

CDR3: CASRHLNEKLFF. As DNA, the CDR3 is TGTGCCAGCAGACACTTAAATGAAAAACTGTTTTTT. The genes are TRBV6-6 and TRBJ1-4; D is unclear. Germline V gene lookup returns CDR1 MNHNY and CDR2 SVGAGI (reference sequence). This CDR3 spans 12 amino acids. The ends were cut back, 6 bases at V and 5 bases at J, with 7 bases in the middle.

The gene calls are TRBV18 and TRBJ1-5; 8 bases map to TRBD1. The V gene end was trimmed by 6 bases and the J gene end by 6 bases; junction bases not matched to a gene: 10. CDR1 and CDR2 (germline): KGHSH, LQKENI. The CDR3 consists of 15 residues. The CDR3 DNA is TGTGCCAGCTCTCCCGGACAGGGTCCTCTTCAGCCCCAGCATTTT. Its protein product is CASSPGQGPLQPQHF.

V and J are TRBV6-6 and TRBJ2-7; D is perhaps TRBD1 (5 bases). CDR3 length: 13 residues. Trimming cost V 2 bases and J 1 base, with 6 bases left between them. CDR1 is MNHNY and CDR2 is SVGAGI in the germline V gene (reference sequence). CDR3: CASSYDSSYEQYF. The CDR3, as DNA: TGTGCCAGCAGTTACGACAGTTCCTACGAGCAGTACTTC.

The V and J genes are TRBV7-9 and TRBJ1-3; D call uncertain. This CDR3 spans 11 amino acids. The germline V gene encodes CDR1 SEHNR and CDR2 FQNEAQ (reference sequence). V lost 5 bases, J lost 6 bases, and 5 bases lay in between. The CDR3 reads CASSILNTIYF. CDR3 nucleotide sequence: TGTGCCAGCAGCATCTTAAACACCATATATTTT.

The chain joins TRBV18 to TRBJ1-2; D is undetermined. The CDR3 is 13 residues long. V lost 6 bases and J lost 1, with 9 bases in between. Germline CDR1 and CDR2: KGHSH and LQKENI. The CDR3 DNA sequence: TGTGCCAGCTCGCTAGATTTTAACTATGGCTACACCTTC. Translating it yields CASSLDFNYGYTF.

The chain couples TRBV27 to TRBJ2-1, with D possibly TRBD1 on 6 matching bases. CDR1 and CDR2 from the germline V gene are MNHEY and SMNVEV (reference sequence). Trimming stripped 8 bases from V and 7 bases from J, with 12 bases between. The CDR3 sequence is 12 residues long. CDR3 nucleotide sequence: TGTGCCAGCGCCGTGGGGGCGAATGAGCAGTTCTTC. Translated: CASAVGANEQFF.

This clone was seen just once. This rearrangement joins TRBV6-1 to TRBJ2-1, with TRBD2 matching over 13 bases. Germline CDR1 is MNHNS and CDR2 is SASEGT. The CDR3 length is 14 residues. V lost 7 bases, J lost 6 bases, and 3 bases stayed unmatched. The CDR3 region has the DNA TGTGCCAGCACCAGACTAGCGGGGGGCAATGAGCAGTTCTTC. Protein sequence: CASTRLAGGNEQFF.

The V call is TRBV11-1, the J call TRBJ2-1, with 11 bases fitting TRBD1. The CDR3 loop spans 19 amino acids. Looked up from germline, CDR1 is SGHAT and CDR2 is FQDESV (reference sequence). The junction had 23 bases not matched to a gene; V was cut back by 5 bases and J by 11 bases. CDR3 sequence reads: CASSPIRIAGTGGPSKQFF. CDR3 sequence (DNA): TGTGCCAGCAGCCCCATCAGGATAGCCGGGACAGGGGGTCCTTCTAAGCAGTTCTTC. The full variable domain, in which reference TRBV11-1 and TRBJ2-1 provide the parts outside the CDR3, is EAEVAQSPRYKITEKSQAVAFWCDPISGHATLYWYRQILGQGPELLVQFQDESVVDDSQLPKDRFSAERLKGVDSTLKIQPAELGDSAMYLCASSPIRIAGTGGPSKQFFGPGTRLTVL.